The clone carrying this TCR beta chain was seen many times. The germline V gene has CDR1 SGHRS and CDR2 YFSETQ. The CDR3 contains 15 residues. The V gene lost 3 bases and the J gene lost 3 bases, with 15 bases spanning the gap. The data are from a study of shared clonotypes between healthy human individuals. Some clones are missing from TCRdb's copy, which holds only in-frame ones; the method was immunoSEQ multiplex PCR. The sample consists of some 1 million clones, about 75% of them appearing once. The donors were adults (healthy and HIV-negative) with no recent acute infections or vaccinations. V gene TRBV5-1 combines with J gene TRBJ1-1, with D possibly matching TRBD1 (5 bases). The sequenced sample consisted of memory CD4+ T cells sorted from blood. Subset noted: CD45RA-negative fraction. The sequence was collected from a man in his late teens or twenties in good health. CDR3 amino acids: CASSWTSGTHTEAFF. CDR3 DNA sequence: TGCGCCAGCAGCTGGACCTCCGGGACGCACACTGAAGCTTTCTTT.